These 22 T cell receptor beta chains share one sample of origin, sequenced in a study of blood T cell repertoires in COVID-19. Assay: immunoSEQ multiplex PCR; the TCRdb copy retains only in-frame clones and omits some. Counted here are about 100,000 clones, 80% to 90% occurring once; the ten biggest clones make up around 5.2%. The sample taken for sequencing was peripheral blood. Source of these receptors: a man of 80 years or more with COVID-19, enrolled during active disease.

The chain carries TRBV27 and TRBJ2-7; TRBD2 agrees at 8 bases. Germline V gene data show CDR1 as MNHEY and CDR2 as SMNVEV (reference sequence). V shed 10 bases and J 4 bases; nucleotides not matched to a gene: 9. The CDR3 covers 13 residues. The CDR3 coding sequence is TGTGCCACCTCCCGCGGCGGGGGGTACGAGCAGTACTTC. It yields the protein CATSRGGGYEQYF.

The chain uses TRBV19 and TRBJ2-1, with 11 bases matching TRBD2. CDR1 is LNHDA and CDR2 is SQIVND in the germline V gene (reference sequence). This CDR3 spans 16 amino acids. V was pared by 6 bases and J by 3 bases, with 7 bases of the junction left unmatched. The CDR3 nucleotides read TGTGCCAGTAGAGGGGAGGGGACTAGCGGCTACAATGAGCAGTTCTTC. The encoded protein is CASRGEGTSGYNEQFF.

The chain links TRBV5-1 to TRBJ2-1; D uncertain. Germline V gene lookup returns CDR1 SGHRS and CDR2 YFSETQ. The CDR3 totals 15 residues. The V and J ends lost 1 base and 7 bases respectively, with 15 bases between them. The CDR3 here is CASSLNGGAENEQFF. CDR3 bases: TGCGCCAGCAGCTTGAATGGTGGCGCGGAGAATGAGCAGTTCTTC. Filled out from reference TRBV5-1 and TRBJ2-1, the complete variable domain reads KAGVTQTPRYLIKTRGQQVTLSCSPISGHRSVSWYQQTPGQGLQFLFEYFSETQRNKGNFPGRFSGRQFSNSRSEMNVSTLELGDSALYLCASSLNGGAENEQFFGPGTRLTVL.

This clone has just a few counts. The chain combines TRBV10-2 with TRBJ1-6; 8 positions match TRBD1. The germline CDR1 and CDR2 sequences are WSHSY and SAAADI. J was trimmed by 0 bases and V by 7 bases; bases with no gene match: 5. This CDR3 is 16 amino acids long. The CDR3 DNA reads TGCGCCAGCATACAGGGGGGGAGCTCCTATAATTCACCCCTCCACTTT. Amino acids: CASIQGGSSYNSPLHF.

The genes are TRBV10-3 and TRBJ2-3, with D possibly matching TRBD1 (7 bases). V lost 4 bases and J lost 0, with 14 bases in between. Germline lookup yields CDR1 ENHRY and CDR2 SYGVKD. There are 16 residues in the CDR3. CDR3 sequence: CAISVTRGTSTDTQYF. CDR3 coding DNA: TGTGCCATCAGTGTCACCAGGGGGACTAGCACAGATACGCAGTATTTT.

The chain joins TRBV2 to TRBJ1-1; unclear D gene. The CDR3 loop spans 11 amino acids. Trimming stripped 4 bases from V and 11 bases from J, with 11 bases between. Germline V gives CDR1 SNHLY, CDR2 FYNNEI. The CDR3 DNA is TGTGCCAGCAGTGGTAACAGAGTGGCTTTCTTT. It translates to CASSGNRVAFF.

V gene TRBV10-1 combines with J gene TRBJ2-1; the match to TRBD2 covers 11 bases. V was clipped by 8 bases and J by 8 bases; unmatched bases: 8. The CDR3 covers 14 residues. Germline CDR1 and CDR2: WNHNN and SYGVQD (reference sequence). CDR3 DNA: TGCGCCAGCCAGAGAACTAGCGGGAGACATGAGCAGTTCTTC. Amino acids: CASQRTSGRHEQFF.

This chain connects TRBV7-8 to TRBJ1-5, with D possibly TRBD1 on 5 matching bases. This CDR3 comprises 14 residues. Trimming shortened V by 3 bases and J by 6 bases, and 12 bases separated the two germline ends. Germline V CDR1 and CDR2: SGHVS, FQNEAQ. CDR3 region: CASSFDRGSQPQHF. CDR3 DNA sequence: TGTGCCAGCAGCTTTGATAGGGGAAGTCAGCCCCAGCATTTT.

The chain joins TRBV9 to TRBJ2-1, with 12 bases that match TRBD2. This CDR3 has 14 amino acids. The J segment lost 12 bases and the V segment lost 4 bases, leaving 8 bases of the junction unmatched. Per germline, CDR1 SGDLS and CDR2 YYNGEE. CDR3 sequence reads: CASSMTGTSGLQFF. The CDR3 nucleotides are TGTGCCAGCAGCATGACCGGGACTAGCGGGTTGCAGTTCTTC. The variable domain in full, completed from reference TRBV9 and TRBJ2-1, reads DSGVTQTPKHLITATGQRVTLRCSPRSGDLSVYWYQQSLDQGLQFLIQYYNGEERAKGNILERFSAQQFPDLHSELNLSSLELGDSALYFCASSMTGTSGLQFFGPGTRLTVL.

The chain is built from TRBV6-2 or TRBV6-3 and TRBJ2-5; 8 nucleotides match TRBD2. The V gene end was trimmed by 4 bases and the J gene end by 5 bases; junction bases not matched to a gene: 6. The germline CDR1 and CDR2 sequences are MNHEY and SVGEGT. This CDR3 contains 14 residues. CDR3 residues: CASSLAGMKETQYF. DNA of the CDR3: TGTGCCAGCAGTTTAGCGGGGATGAAGGAGACCCAGTACTTC.

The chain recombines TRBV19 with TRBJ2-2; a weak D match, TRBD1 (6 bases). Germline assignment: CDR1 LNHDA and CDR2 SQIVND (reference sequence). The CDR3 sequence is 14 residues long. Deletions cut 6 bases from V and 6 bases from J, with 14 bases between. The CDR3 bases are TGTGCCAGTAGGATACCCTCAGGGGCCGGGGAGCTGTTTTTT. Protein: CASRIPSGAGELFF.

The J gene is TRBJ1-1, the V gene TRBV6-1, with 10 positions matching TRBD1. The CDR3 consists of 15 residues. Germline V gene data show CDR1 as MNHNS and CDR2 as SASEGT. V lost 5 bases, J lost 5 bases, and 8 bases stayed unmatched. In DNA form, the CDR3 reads TGTGCCAGCAGTCGCCCGACAGGGGGCTCGACTGAAGCTTTCTTT. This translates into CASSRPTGGSTEAFF.

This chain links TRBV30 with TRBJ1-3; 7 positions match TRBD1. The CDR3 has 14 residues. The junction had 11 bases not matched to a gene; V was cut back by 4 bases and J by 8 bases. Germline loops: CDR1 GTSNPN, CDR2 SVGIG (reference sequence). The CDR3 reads CAWNTGEEGDTIYF. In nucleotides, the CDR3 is TGTGCCTGGAATACAGGGGAAGAGGGCGACACCATATATTTT.

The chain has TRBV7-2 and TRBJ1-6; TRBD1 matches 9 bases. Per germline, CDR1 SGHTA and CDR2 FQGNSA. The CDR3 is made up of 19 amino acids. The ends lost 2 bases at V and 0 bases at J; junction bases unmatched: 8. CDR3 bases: TGTGCCAGCAGCTTACCTTCGGGGACAGGGATCTCCTATAATTCACCCCTCCACTTT. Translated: CASSLPSGTGISYNSPLHF.

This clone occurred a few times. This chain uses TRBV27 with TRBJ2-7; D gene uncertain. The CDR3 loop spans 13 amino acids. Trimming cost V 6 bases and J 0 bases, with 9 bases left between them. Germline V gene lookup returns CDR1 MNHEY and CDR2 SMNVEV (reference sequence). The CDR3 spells CASSPQSSYEQYF. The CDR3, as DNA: TGTGCCAGCAGCCCACAGAGCTCCTACGAGCAGTACTTC.

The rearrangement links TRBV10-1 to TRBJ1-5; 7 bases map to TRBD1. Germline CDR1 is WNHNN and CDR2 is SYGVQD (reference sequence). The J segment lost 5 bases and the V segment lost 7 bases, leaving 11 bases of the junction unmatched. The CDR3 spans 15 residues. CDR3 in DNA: TGCGCCAGCACTAAGCCGGGACAGTGCCATCAGCCCCAGCATTTT. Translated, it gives CASTKPGQCHQPQHF.

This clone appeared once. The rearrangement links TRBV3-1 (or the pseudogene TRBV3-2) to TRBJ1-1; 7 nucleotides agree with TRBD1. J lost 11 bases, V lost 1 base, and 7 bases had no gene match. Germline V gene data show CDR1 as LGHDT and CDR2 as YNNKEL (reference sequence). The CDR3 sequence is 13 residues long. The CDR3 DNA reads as TGTGCCAGCAGCCAAGGGAGGACAGGAGGGGCTTTCTTT. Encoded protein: CASSQGRTGGAFF.

CDR3 loop: CASSVQNQPQHF. The CDR3 DNA is TGTGCCAGCTCAGTTCAGAATCAGCCCCAGCATTTT. V is TRBV18 and J is TRBJ1-5; D is unresolved. Trimming removed 5 bases from V and 4 bases from J, with 6 bases in between. Germline CDR1 KGHSH, CDR2 LQKENI. The length of the CDR3 is 12 residues.

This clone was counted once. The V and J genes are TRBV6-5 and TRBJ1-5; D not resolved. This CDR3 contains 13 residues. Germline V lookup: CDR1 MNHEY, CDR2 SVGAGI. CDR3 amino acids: CATHGGSNQPQHF. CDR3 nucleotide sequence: TGTGCTACCCACGGCGGTAGCAATCAGCCCCAGCATTTT.

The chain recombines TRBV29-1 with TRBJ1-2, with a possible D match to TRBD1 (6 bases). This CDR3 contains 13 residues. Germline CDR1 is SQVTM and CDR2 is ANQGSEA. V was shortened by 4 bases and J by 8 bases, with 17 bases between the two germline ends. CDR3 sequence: CSVVKGGAEGYTF. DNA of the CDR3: TGCAGCGTTGTAAAGGGGGGGGCTGAAGGCTACACCTTC.

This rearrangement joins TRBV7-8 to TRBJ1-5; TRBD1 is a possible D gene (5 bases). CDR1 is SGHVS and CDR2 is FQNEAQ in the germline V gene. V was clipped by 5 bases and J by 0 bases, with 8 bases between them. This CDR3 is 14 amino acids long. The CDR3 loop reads CASSRDSSNQPQHF. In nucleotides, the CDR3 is TGTGCCAGCAGCCGTGACAGTAGCAATCAGCCCCAGCATTTT.

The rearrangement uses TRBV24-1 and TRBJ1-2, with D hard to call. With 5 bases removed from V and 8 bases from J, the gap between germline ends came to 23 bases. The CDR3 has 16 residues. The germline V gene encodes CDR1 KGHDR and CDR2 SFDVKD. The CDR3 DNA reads TGTGCCACCAGTGGGACCAACGGGGTATCGGTCTACGGCTACACCTTC. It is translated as CATSGTNGVSVYGYTF.